This entry is about one T cell receptor beta chain. What it binds is not known. CDR1 SNHLY and CDR2 FYNNEI come from the germline V gene. The V and J ends lost 8 bases and 1 base respectively, with 14 bases between them. The CDR3 has 14 residues. The sample originates from a study of T cell responses to AZD1222 COVID-19 vaccine. Study-level points and caveats: Donors skewed white British and female; clonal diversity was possibly underestimated. Only six or seven AZD1222 recipients tested seropositive at baseline.

Data came from immunoSEQ multiplex PCR; TCRdb stores just in-frame clones and leaves some out. The repertoire holds more than 140,000 clones, with approximately 90% as singletons. The clonotype originates from an adult in good health. V gene TRBV2 combines with J gene TRBJ1-2; D is perhaps TRBD1 (5 bases). Sequences were derived from peripheral blood, sampled on day 0 of AZD1222 vaccination. The DNA for the CDR3 is TGTGCCAGCGGTTATTACGACAGTAACTATGGCTACACCTTC. This sequence encodes CASGYYDSNYGYTF.